The 22 T cell receptor beta chains listed next were all sequenced from one sample in a study of blood T cell repertoires in COVID-19. Produced via immunoSEQ multiplex PCR; TCRdb's table is partial and in-frame only. The sample holds 80,000 to 95,000 clones; about four fifths are singletons and the top ten take about 45%. Sequenced sample: peripheral blood. The receptors come from a man of 80 years or more with acute or convalescent COVID-19.

The CDR3 DNA follows: TGTGCCTGGAGTGTACAGGGGTTCGTCCAAGAGACCCAGTACTTC. This sequence encodes CAWSVQGFVQETQYF. The chain has TRBV30 and TRBJ2-5; 7 bases are a match to TRBD1. Looked up from germline, CDR1 is GTSNPN and CDR2 is SVGIG (reference sequence). The CDR3 spans 15 residues. The V segment lost 0 bases and the J segment 1 base; nucleotides outside the gene matches: 5.

This chain joins TRBV5-6 and TRBJ1-5; a weak D match, TRBD1 (6 bases). Germline CDR1 and CDR2: SGHDT and YYEEEE. V shed 2 bases and J shed 5 bases, with 11 bases lying between them. This CDR3 has 14 residues. CDR3 bases: TGTGCCAGCAGCTTAGCGGGGGCAGATCAGCCCCAGCATTTT. This codes for CASSLAGADQPQHF.

V gene TRBV28 combines with J gene TRBJ1-3; D may be TRBD1 (5 bases). Germline lookup yields CDR1 MDHEN and CDR2 SYDVKM. The CDR3 has 18 amino acids. V lost 5 bases, J lost 4 bases, and 24 bases lay in between. Here the CDR3 DNA reads TGTGCCAGCAGTCCCTCATACAGGTTCTCTGGAAGGGGAAACACCATATATTTT. It translates to CASSPSYRFSGRGNTIYF.

V is TRBV6-5 and J is TRBJ1-6; D is perhaps TRBD1 (6 bases). Germline-derived CDR1 and CDR2 are MNHEY and SVGAGI. The CDR3 has 14 residues. Deletions cut 5 bases from V and 7 bases from J, with 12 bases between. The CDR3 reads CASSRQVWNSPLHF. The CDR3 DNA reads TGTGCCAGCAGTCGACAGGTTTGGAATTCACCCCTCCACTTT.

The chain recombines TRBV5-4 with TRBJ2-7; 8 bases line up with TRBD2. The CDR3 loop spans 13 amino acids. The germline CDR1 and CDR2 sequences are SGHNT and YYREEE (reference sequence). Trimming at V came to 2 bases and at J to 7 bases, leaving 5 bases not matched to a gene. DNA for the CDR3: TGTGCCAGCAGCTTCGGGGGGGCCGGAGAGCAGTACTTC. This encodes CASSFGGAGEQYF.

The chain couples TRBV2 to TRBJ2-2; 11 nucleotides align to TRBD2. CDR3 length equals 18 residues. Germline-derived CDR1 and CDR2 are SNHLY and FYNNEI. After removal of 4 bases from V and 3 bases from J, the junction contained 10 bases not matched to a gene. This CDR3 is CASSGGTSGLGDTGELFF. DNA of the CDR3: TGTGCCAGCAGTGGCGGGACTAGCGGCCTCGGAGACACCGGGGAGCTGTTTTTT.

This clone came up a few times. The chain carries TRBV2 and TRBJ2-7; 13 bases are shared with TRBD2. This CDR3 has 19 residues. With 2 bases clipped from V and 2 bases from J, the junction kept 12 bases outside the gene matches. Looked up from germline, CDR1 is SNHLY and CDR2 is FYNNEI. This CDR3 is CASSEWTSGRFIKPYEQYF. The CDR3 DNA follows: TGTGCCAGCAGTGAATGGACTAGCGGGAGATTCATCAAACCCTACGAGCAGTACTTC.

DNA of the CDR3: TGTGCCAGCAGCGCCGGCGGGGTTTATGGCTACACCTTC. The encoded protein is CASSAGGVYGYTF. The gene calls are TRBV7-9 and TRBJ1-2; D unresolved. CDR1 is SEHNR and CDR2 is FQNEAQ in the germline V gene (reference sequence). This CDR3 is built from 13 residues. Trimming removed 5 bases at V and 5 bases at J, with 12 bases between. The full variable domain, completed using reference TRBV7-9 and TRBJ1-2, is DTGVSQNPRHKITKRGQNVTFRCDPISEHNRLYWYRQTLGQGPEFLTYFQNEAQLEKSRLLSDRFSAERPKGSFSTLEIQRTEQGDSAMYLCASSAGGVYGYTFGSGTRLTVV.

This clone has a single count. The CDR3 DNA is TGCGCCAGCAGCTTGGGGACAGCAGGTCGAGCTTTCTTT. Residues: CASSLGTAGRAFF. The chain carries TRBV5-1 and TRBJ1-1; D might be TRBD1 (6 bases). From germline, CDR1 is SGHRS and CDR2 YFSETQ. V lost 0 bases, J lost 10 bases, and 13 bases lay in between. The CDR3 is made up of 13 amino acids. Combining the CDR3 with reference TRBV5-1 and TRBJ1-1 gives the whole variable domain KAGVTQTPRYLIKTRGQQVTLSCSPISGHRSVSWYQQTPGQGLQFLFEYFSETQRNKGNFPGRFSGRQFSNSRSEMNVSTLELGDSALYLCASSLGTAGRAFFGQGTRLTVV.

This clone appeared once. The chain has TRBV6-1 and TRBJ2-3, with TRBD2 identical over 13 bases. The CDR3 has 18 residues. The germline V gene has CDR1 MNHNS and CDR2 SASEGT. V lost 2 bases, J lost 2 bases, and 7 bases stayed unmatched. The CDR3 loop reads CASSERTSGSFPTDTQYF. CDR3 in DNA: TGTGCCAGCAGTGAAAGGACTAGCGGGAGTTTCCCCACAGATACGCAGTATTTT.

This clone appeared a few times. The rearrangement links TRBV28 to TRBJ1-5, with D hard to call. CDR1 is MDHEN, CDR2 SYDVKM, per germline. Trimming removed 1 base from V and 4 bases from J, with 11 bases in between. The length of the CDR3 is 15 residues. The CDR3 is CASSLYLAPNQPQHF. The CDR3 region has the DNA TGTGCCAGCAGTTTATATTTGGCTCCAAATCAGCCCCAGCATTTT.

This clone was found a few times. The chain uses TRBV3-1 (or the pseudogene TRBV3-2) and TRBJ2-3; 7 bases match TRBD1. V shed 4 bases and J 5 bases; nucleotides not matched to a gene: 9. CDR3 length: 15 residues. Germline V gene sequence: CDR1 LGHDT, CDR2 YNNKEL (reference sequence). DNA for the CDR3: TGTGCCAGCAGCCCGCAGGGGGTTTCGATAGATACGCAGTATTTT. It translates to CASSPQGVSIDTQYF.

This clone was observed a few times. V is TRBV11-2 and J is TRBJ2-1; 11 nucleotides line up with TRBD1. The trim removed 5 bases at V and 4 bases at J, leaving 4 bases unmatched. This CDR3 has 15 amino acids. CDR1 SGHAT and CDR2 FQNNGV come from the germline V gene. In DNA form, the CDR3 reads TGTGCCAGCAGCCAAGGACAGGGGGCTTACAATGAGCAGTTCTTC. Protein sequence: CASSQGQGAYNEQFF.

The V gene is TRBV23-1, the J gene TRBJ2-7, with 16 bases that match TRBD2. TRBV23-1 is treated as an ORF (open reading frame) with a function not yet certain. There are 18 residues in the CDR3. V was pared by 3 bases and J by 2 bases, with 7 bases of the junction left unmatched. The CDR3 reads CASSQSGTSGRETYEQYF. The CDR3 DNA reads as TGCGCCAGCAGTCAGTCCGGGACTAGCGGGAGGGAAACCTACGAGCAGTACTTC.

The rearrangement joins TRBV19 to TRBJ1-1; D unclear. The CDR3 has 14 amino acids. CDR1 and CDR2 from the germline V gene are LNHDA and SQIVND (reference sequence). V was pared by 3 bases and J by 0 bases, with 8 bases between. The CDR3 bases are TGTGCCAGTAGTATTGACTTCATGAACACTGAAGCTTTCTTT. This encodes CASSIDFMNTEAFF. Full variable domain (outside the CDR3, taken from reference TRBV19 and TRBJ1-1): DGGITQSPKYLFRKEGQNVTLSCEQNLNHDAMYWYRQDPGQGLRLIYYSQIVNDFQKGDIAEGYSVSREKKESFPLTVTSAQKNPTAFYLCASSIDFMNTEAFFGQGTRLTVV.

This chain joins TRBV6-2 or TRBV6-3 and TRBJ2-6, with 7 bases that match TRBD1. CDR1 is MNHEY, CDR2 SVGEGT, per germline. The CDR3 has 15 residues. Losses at the gene ends were 4 bases for V and 2 bases for J; bases not matched to a gene: 2. The CDR3: CASSSDRAGANVLTF. CDR3 coding DNA: TGTGCCAGCAGTTCCGACAGGGCTGGGGCCAACGTCCTGACTTTC.

In the case of this clone: The sample has other DNA sequences that encode this CDR3 too. The V and J genes are TRBV18 and TRBJ1-2; 9 bases agree with TRBD1. The CDR3 spans 15 residues. V trimming: 2 bases; J trimming: 0 bases; junction bases outside the gene matches: 1. Germline V lookup: CDR1 KGHSH, CDR2 LQKENI. The CDR3 protein is CASSPGTGTNYGYTF. CDR3 bases: TGTGCCAGCTCACCAGGGACAGGGACTAACTATGGCTACACCTTC.

This sequence joins TRBV2 and TRBJ1-6; TRBD1 agrees at 7 bases. V lost 6 bases and J lost 10; bases outside the gene matches: 6. The CDR3 has 13 amino acids. Germline V gives CDR1 SNHLY, CDR2 FYNNEI. CDR3: CASRAEQGSPLHF. The CDR3 nucleotides are TGTGCCAGCAGGGCGGAACAGGGGTCACCCCTCCACTTT.

This clone was observed once. The CDR3 DNA follows: TGTGCCAGCAGCTTAGCGGGACAGGGGGCGGACTATGGCTACACCTTC. Its protein is CASSLAGQGADYGYTF. V and J are TRBV7-9 and TRBJ1-2, with 12 positions matching TRBD1. Germline values: CDR1 SEHNR, CDR2 FQNEAQ (reference sequence). This CDR3 has 16 amino acids. V lost 0 bases, J lost 3 bases, and 2 bases stayed unmatched.

The genes are TRBV7-3 and TRBJ1-1; a possible D gene is TRBD1 (5 bases). Looked up from germline, CDR1 is SGHTA and CDR2 is FQGTGA. V gave up 4 bases and J gave up 0 bases, with 6 bases separating them. CDR3 size: 13 residues. This CDR3 is CASSSTVNTEAFF. CDR3 nucleotide sequence: TGTGCCAGCAGCTCGACAGTGAACACTGAAGCTTTCTTT.

This chain connects TRBV6-2 or TRBV6-3 to TRBJ1-2; D unclear. Germline assignment: CDR1 MNHEY and CDR2 SVGEGT. V was trimmed by 0 bases and J by 8 bases, leaving 13 bases between them. There are 14 residues in the CDR3. DNA for the CDR3: TGTGCCAGCAGTTACTCCACGCCACGGGAGGGCTACACCTTC. Protein: CASSYSTPREGYTF.

The CDR3 DNA reads as TGCGCCAGCAGCTTGGTATCCGGGTTTCGTGGCTACACCTTC. Protein product: CASSLVSGFRGYTF. V and J are TRBV5-1 and TRBJ1-2; the D is unclear. Deletions cut 0 bases from V and 7 bases from J, with 13 bases between. This CDR3 spans 14 amino acids. Germline assignment: CDR1 SGHRS and CDR2 YFSETQ.